The 24 T cell receptor beta chains given below trace back to one sample, sequenced in a study of blood T cells in healthy people across ages (dated by TCRdb to 2014 to 2015). The protocol used for the library was 5' RACE. Sequencing instrument: Illumina HiSeq 2500. A second PCR of 7 to 11 cycles was performed with a sample-barcoded 5' primer and a J-beta primer mix. TCRdb ran its own pipeline on the public reads, namely fastp trimming at Q25 and MiXCR clone calling, and kept in-frame beta chains. A single entry per CDR3 protein holds the most common genes and DNA from its merged rows. The table for this sample lists hundreds of thousands of distinct CDR3 sequences; roughly 60% of them were counted only once. The ten largest clones capture roughly 22% of the sample. The sequencing sample was made of blood. These receptor sequences come from a young man in good health.

This sequence joins TRBV3-1 and TRBJ2-5; D is unclear. The CDR3 totals 15 residues. CDR1 and CDR2 from the germline V gene are LGHDT and YNNKEL (reference sequence). Trimming removed 0 bases from V and 0 bases from J, with 8 bases in between. This CDR3 is CASSQEWANQETQYF. CDR3 in DNA: TGTGCCAGCAGCCAAGAATGGGCAAACCAAGAGACCCAGTACTTC.

V and J are TRBV20-1 and TRBJ2-5; 8 bases are shared with TRBD1. The CDR3 is 15 residues long. The germline gives CDR1 DFQATT, CDR2 SNEGSKA (reference sequence). V lost 3 bases and J lost 0; bases outside the gene matches: 6. In nucleotides, the CDR3 is TGCAGTGCTAGGCGGTTGGACAGGGACCAAGAGACCCAGTACTTC. As protein: CSARRLDRDQETQYF.

The chain joins TRBV7-6 to TRBJ2-3; the D is unclear. The CDR3 spans 16 residues. V was cut by 4 bases and J by 4 bases, with 18 bases left in between. CDR1 is SGHVS, CDR2 FNYEAQ, per germline. The DNA for the CDR3 is TGTGCCAGCAGCTCCTTTCGGACCCTTCTACCAGATACGCAGTATTTT. This sequence encodes CASSSFRTLLPDTQYF.

The genes are TRBV5-8 and TRBJ2-6; D is ambiguous. V shed 1 base and J shed 0 bases, with 8 bases lying between them. The CDR3 loop spans 16 amino acids. Germline CDR1 is SGHTS and CDR2 is YDEGEE. CDR3 protein: CASSLKLVSGANVLTF. As DNA, the CDR3 is TGTGCCAGCAGCTTGAAGTTGGTCTCTGGGGCCAACGTCCTGACTTTC.

The chain recombines TRBV5-6 with TRBJ2-7; D remains ambiguous. V lost 4 bases to trimming and J lost 0 bases, with 11 bases between them. CDR1 is SGHDT, CDR2 YYEEEE, per germline. CDR3 size: 14 residues. CDR3 loop: CASSLVSLSYEQYF. Here the CDR3 DNA reads TGTGCCAGCAGCCTAGTTTCACTCTCCTACGAGCAGTACTTC.

This clonotype was observed once. V and J are TRBV3-1 and TRBJ2-7; D may be TRBD1 (6 bases). There are 13 residues in the CDR3. Trimming stripped 6 bases from V and 5 bases from J, with 14 bases between. CDR1 and CDR2 from the germline V gene are LGHDT and YNNKEL (reference sequence). The CDR3: CASSRTEYNEQYF. The CDR3 DNA reads TGTGCCAGCAGTCGGACAGAGTACAACGAGCAGTACTTC.

Regarding this clonotype: A read error may account for a junction end that differs from germline. The rearrangement joins TRBV6-5 to TRBJ1-2; TRBD1 might be the D (6 bases). CDR1 and CDR2 from the germline V gene are MNHEY and SVGAGI. This CDR3 comprises 13 residues. CDR3 sequence reads: CAGSYRTDYGYTF. CDR3 bases: TGTGCCGGCAGTTATAGGACAGACTATGGCTACACCTTC.

The CDR3, as DNA: TGCAGTGCTAGTTATTGGGACAGACAAGAGACCCAGTACTTC. Translating gives CSASYWDRQETQYF. The chain couples TRBV20-1 to TRBJ2-5; 7 bases match TRBD1. The CDR3 runs to 14 residues. Germline CDR1 reads DFQATT; CDR2 reads SNEGSKA (reference sequence). With 3 bases clipped from V and 2 bases from J, the junction kept 6 bases outside the gene matches.

V usage is TRBV20-1 and J usage is TRBJ2-5, with D tentatively TRBD1 (5 bases). The V and J ends lost 2 bases and 2 bases respectively, with 12 bases between them. The CDR3 is made up of 14 amino acids. Germline CDR1 DFQATT, CDR2 SNEGSKA (reference sequence). The CDR3 loop reads CSARTRQKQETQYF. In nucleotides, the CDR3 is TGCAGTGCTAGAACCCGACAGAAACAAGAGACCCAGTACTTC.

The chain couples TRBV28 to TRBJ1-2; 9 nucleotides agree with TRBD1. CDR1 MDHEN and CDR2 SYDVKM come from the germline V gene. CDR3 length equals 16 residues. The V segment lost 5 bases and the J segment 2 bases; nucleotides outside the gene matches: 9. The CDR3 loop is CASSPRDREKNYGYTF. The CDR3 bases are TGTGCCAGCAGTCCCCGGGACAGGGAGAAGAACTATGGCTACACCTTC.

The chain has TRBV4-3 and TRBJ2-1; a weak D match, TRBD1 (7 bases). The V and J ends lost 2 bases and 13 bases respectively, with 15 bases between them. Germline CDR1 and CDR2: LGHNA and YSLEER. CDR3 length equals 13 residues. The CDR3 sequence: CASSQRRGETQFF. In DNA, the CDR3 is TGCGCCAGCAGCCAACGCAGGGGGGAGACCCAGTTCTTC.

The chain combines TRBV18 with TRBJ1-5; weak D call: TRBD1 (5 bases). Germline values: CDR1 KGHSH, CDR2 LQKENI. V was trimmed by 10 bases and J by 2 bases, leaving 18 bases between them. The CDR3 sequence is 15 residues long. The CDR3, as DNA: TGTGCCACCGCTGGGGACTTAGGGGGCAATCAGCCCCAGCATTTT. Translating it yields CATAGDLGGNQPQHF.

There are a few counts of this clonotype. The chain joins TRBV12-3 or TRBV12-4 to TRBJ2-7; maybe TRBD1 (8 bases). The CDR3 length is 16 residues. V lost 4 bases to trimming and J lost 3 bases, with 19 bases between them. The CDR3 loop reads CASSWGGGQDGYEQYF. CDR3 bases: TGTGCCAGCAGTTGGGGGGGGGGACAGGACGGCTACGAGCAGTACTTC.

This clonotype was counted once. The gene calls are TRBV7-2 and TRBJ1-4, with 7 positions matching TRBD1. The trim removed 4 bases at V and 5 bases at J, leaving 10 bases unmatched. The CDR3 sequence is 16 residues long. CDR1 is SGHTA and CDR2 is FQGNSA in the germline V gene. The CDR3, as DNA: TGTGCCAGCAGCTCTGGCCCCGACAGGGAGAATGAAAAACTGTTTTTT. Amino acid sequence: CASSSGPDRENEKLFF.

Only a few counts were recorded for this clonotype. V is TRBV12-3 or TRBV12-4 and J is TRBJ2-1; 10 bases are shared with TRBD2. Trimming removed 6 bases from V and 8 bases from J; junction bases left unmatched: 10. The CDR3 length is 15 residues. The CDR3 nucleotides read TGTGCCAGCAGCCGTCTAGCGGGGGCCGCGGATGAGCAGTTCTTC. Residues: CASSRLAGAADEQFF.

This chain joins TRBV20-1 and TRBJ2-7; D is possibly TRBD2 (6 bases). Trimming stripped 0 bases from V and 1 base from J, with 13 bases between. From germline, CDR1 is DFQATT and CDR2 SNEGSKA (reference sequence). The CDR3 consists of 15 residues. The CDR3 DNA reads as TGCAGTGCTAGAGATGGGGGGACTCAATCCTACGAGCAGTACTTC. It specifies CSARDGGTQSYEQYF.

This clonotype was detected only a few times. The chain joins TRBV21-1 to TRBJ2-7; the table's D gene call, TRBD2, was not cross checked with the DNA. TRBV21-1 is listed as a pseudogene. The CDR3 has 15 residues. The CDR3: CASSKMEGGPYEQYF. The DNA for the CDR3 is TGTGCCAGCAGCAAAATGGAGGGTGGGCCCTACGAGCAGTACTTC.

This chain connects TRBV7-2 to TRBJ2-7; D uncertain. The germline CDR1 and CDR2 sequences are SGHTA and FQGNSA. This CDR3 has 13 amino acids. Trimming took 1 base from V and 7 from J, leaving 11 bases between them. CDR3 coding DNA: TGTGCCAGCAGCTTAGTGTACGTAGGGGAGCAGTACTTC. The encoded protein is CASSLVYVGEQYF.

This chain joins TRBV4-3 and TRBJ2-1, with D possibly matching TRBD2 (5 bases). The CDR3 is 18 amino acids. Germline CDR1 reads LGHNA; CDR2 reads YSLEER. Trimming cost V 0 bases and J 7 bases, with 22 bases left between them. The CDR3 protein is CASSQDSLERAYRNEQFF. The DNA for the CDR3 is TGCGCCAGCAGCCAAGATAGTCTCGAGAGGGCCTATCGAAATGAGCAGTTCTTC.

This clonotype occurred many times. CDR3 sequence reads: CSARDAGRVDRQFF. CDR3 sequence (DNA): TGCAGTGCTAGAGATGCCGGACGCGTCGATCGGCAGTTCTTC. This sequence joins TRBV20-1 and TRBJ2-1; D is undetermined. This CDR3 comprises 14 residues. Germline-derived CDR1 and CDR2 are DFQATT and SNEGSKA (reference sequence). V was cut by 0 bases and J by 12 bases, with 18 bases left in between.

This clonotype was seen just once. The rearrangement links TRBV2 to TRBJ1-4, with a weak D call TRBD1 (6 bases). Trimming pared 6 bases from V and 6 bases from J, leaving 14 bases between. This CDR3 region has 14 residues. Germline assignment: CDR1 SNHLY and CDR2 FYNNEI. Here the CDR3 reads CASSGTGRDEKLFF. The DNA for the CDR3 is TGTGCCAGCAGCGGAACAGGGAGGGATGAAAAACTGTTTTTT.

The chain employs TRBV4-2 and TRBJ1-6; D not certain. The germline V gene encodes CDR1 LGHNA and CDR2 YNFKEQ. Trimming removed 0 bases at V and 6 bases at J, with 6 bases between. CDR3 length equals 14 residues. DNA for the CDR3: TGTGCCAGCAGCCAAGATACCTTTAATTCACCCCTCCACTTT. Protein sequence: CASSQDTFNSPLHF.

The V gene is TRBV20-1, the J gene TRBJ2-3, with D hard to call. The V and J ends lost 0 bases and 2 bases respectively, with 12 bases between them. The germline gives CDR1 DFQATT, CDR2 SNEGSKA (reference sequence). CDR3 length: 15 residues. CDR3 loop: CSARDRVVNTDTQYF. The CDR3 bases are TGCAGTGCTAGAGATCGGGTGGTCAACACAGATACGCAGTATTTT.

The V gene is TRBV29-1, the J gene TRBJ2-4, with D perhaps given as TRBD1 or TRBD2 (5 bases each). V was shortened by 3 bases and J by 0 bases, with 6 bases between the two germline ends. The length of the CDR3 is 13 residues. Germline lookup yields CDR1 SQVTM and CDR2 ANQGSEA. In nucleotides, the CDR3 is TGCAGCGTTGATGGGGGAGCCAAAAACATTCAGTACTTC. This gives the protein CSVDGGAKNIQYF. Using reference TRBV29-1 and TRBJ2-4 for the parts outside the CDR3, the full variable domain is SAVISQKPSRDICQRGTSLTIQCQVDSQVTMMFWYRQQPGQSLTLIATANQGSEATYESGFVIDKFPISRPNLTFSTLTVSNMSPEDSSIYLCSVDGGAKNIQYFGAGTRLSVL.